In this sample, the clone carrying this T cell receptor beta chain turned up many times. Its specificity is unknown. The lymph nodes were axillary draining lymph nodes from breast cancer patients. V gave up 7 bases and J gave up 0 bases, with 7 bases separating them. The CDR3 loop spans 13 amino acids. Germline V lookup: CDR1 LNHDA, CDR2 SQIVND (reference sequence). This specimen belongs to a study of breast tumors, draining lymph nodes, adjacent tissues. Study-wide points: Tumor T cell lymph node origin was a supported hypothesis, not proven. Tumor repertoires ranked between lymph nodes and nontumor tissue in diversity, with V and J gene preferences. Data fit most tumor T cells coming from lymph node, expanding in tumor. Tumor and nontumor repertoires were significantly more similar in luminal-like than in basal-like breast cancer.

MiXCR, applied by TCRdb to the multiplex PCR reads, yields one record per CDR3 protein. Of about 230,000 distinct CDR3 sequences listed, approximately 30% are singletons. V and J are TRBV19 and TRBJ1-5; maybe TRBD1 (5 bases). The source is a female donor with breast cancer. Some clones in this sample may be carry-over from other donors' samples. The sample taken for sequencing was axillary lymph node tissue. The CDR3 DNA follows: TGTGCCAGTAAAGACAGTAGCAATCAGCCCCAGCATTTT. Its translation: CASKDSSNQPQHF.